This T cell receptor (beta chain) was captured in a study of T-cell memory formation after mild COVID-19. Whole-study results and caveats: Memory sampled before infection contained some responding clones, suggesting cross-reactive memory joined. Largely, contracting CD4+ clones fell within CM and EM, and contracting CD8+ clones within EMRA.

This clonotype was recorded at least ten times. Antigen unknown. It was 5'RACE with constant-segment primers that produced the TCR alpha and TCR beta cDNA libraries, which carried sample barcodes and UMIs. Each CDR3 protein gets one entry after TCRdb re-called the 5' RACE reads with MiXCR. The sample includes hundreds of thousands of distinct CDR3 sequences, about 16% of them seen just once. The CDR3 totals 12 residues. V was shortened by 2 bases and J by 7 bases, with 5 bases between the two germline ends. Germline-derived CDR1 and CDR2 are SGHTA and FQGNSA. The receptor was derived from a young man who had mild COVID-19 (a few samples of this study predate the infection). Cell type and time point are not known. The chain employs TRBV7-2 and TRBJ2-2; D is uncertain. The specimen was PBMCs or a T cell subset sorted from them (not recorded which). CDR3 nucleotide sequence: TGTGCCAGCAGCTTATTTGTCGGGGAGCTGTTTTTT. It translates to CASSLFVGELFF.